The entry that follows covers one T cell receptor (beta chain) sequence. What it binds is not known. These data originate in a study of siplizumab effects on memory and regulatory T cells. General observations from the study: Both greater diversity than memory cells and a major contribution to the alloresponse seemed to characterize naive T cells.

Trimming took 6 bases from V and 6 from J; bases not matched to a gene: 4. Germline assignment: CDR1 DFQATT and CDR2 SNEGSKA (reference sequence). CDR3 length: 11 residues. Clones were read by immunoSEQ multiplex PCR, and TCRdb kept only the in-frame ones, dropping some. The table lists 90,000 to 120,000 clones, roughly 94% of them singletons, with approximately 0.61% in the top ten. Sample: Tregs sorted from blood. This TCR was recovered from a human donor in good health. The J gene is TRBJ2-7, the V gene TRBV20-1, with TRBD1 identical over 8 bases. The CDR3 coding sequence is TGCAGTGCCGTGACAGGGGTCGAGCAGTACTTC. Translation gives CSAVTGVEQYF.